The text below deals with one T cell receptor (beta chain). Enrolled during active infection, Seattle patients were then followed longitudinally. From germline, CDR1 is SGDLS and CDR2 YYNGEE. This CDR3 has 17 residues. Germline trimming cut 0 bases from V and 2 bases from J; bases unmatched to any gene: 9. The record originates from a study of blood T cell repertoires in COVID-19. At the level of the study: Material from acute and convalescent COVID-19 was sourced from the United States, Italy and Spain.

The method was immunoSEQ multiplex PCR; TCRdb's version includes in-frame clones alone and lacks a portion of them. Among about 58,000 clones listed, more than 80% were seen once. This chain connects TRBV9 to TRBJ2-3, with 7 bases identical to TRBD2. This receptor was identified in a man in his fifties or sixties with COVID-19, enrolled during active disease. Sequenced input: peripheral blood. This chain's CDR3 is CASSVVATAGLTDTQYF. In DNA, the CDR3 is TGTGCCAGCAGCGTAGTGGCTACAGCGGGGCTCACAGATACGCAGTATTTT.